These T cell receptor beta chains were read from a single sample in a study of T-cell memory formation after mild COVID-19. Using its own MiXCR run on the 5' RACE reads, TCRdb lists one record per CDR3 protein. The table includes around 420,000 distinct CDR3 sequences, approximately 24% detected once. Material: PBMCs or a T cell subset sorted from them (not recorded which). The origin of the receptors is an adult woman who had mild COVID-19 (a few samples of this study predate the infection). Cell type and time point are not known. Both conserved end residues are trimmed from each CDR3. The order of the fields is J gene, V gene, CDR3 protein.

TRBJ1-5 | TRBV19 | ASGGPQH
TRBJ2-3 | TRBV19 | ASSRLLAGISTDTQY
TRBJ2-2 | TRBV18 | ASSTPTGELF
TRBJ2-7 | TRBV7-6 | ASSLRPQGSYEQY
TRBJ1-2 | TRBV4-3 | ASSQVTKGLGDYGYT
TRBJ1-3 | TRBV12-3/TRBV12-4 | ASRSGGSGNTIY
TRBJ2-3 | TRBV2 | ASSEWVSTDTQY
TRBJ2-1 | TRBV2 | ASTTSGGAEQF
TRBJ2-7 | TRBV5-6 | ASSLYLGAHEQY
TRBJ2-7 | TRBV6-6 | ASMSGTGGIGEQY
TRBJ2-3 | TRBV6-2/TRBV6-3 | ASSNPGLALDTQY
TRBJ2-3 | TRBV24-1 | ATSDLSGSYTDTQY
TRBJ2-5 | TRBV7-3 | ASSLRSTQETQY
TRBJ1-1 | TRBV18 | ASSPSVMNTEAF
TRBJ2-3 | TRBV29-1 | STRTGRKGTDTQY
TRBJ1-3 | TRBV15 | ATSRDVSGNTIY
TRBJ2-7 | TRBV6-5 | ASSTPRGPYEQY
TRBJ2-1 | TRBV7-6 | ASSPLKGQQF
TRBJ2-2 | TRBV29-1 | SVEDPEDTGELF
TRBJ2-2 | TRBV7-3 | ASSSPGVGGELF
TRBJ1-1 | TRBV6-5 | ASSLRDRINTEAF
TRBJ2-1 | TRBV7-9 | ASRELAGSSYNEQF
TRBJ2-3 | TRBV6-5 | ASKRDRPDTQY
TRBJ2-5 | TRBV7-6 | ASSLHGLASQETQY
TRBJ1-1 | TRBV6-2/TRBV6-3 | ASSGTGGREAF
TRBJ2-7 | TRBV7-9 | ASSRGLREQY
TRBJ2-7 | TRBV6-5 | ASSYGGSYEQY
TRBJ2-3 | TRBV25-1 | ASSSSGGVQDTQY
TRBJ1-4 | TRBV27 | ASSFVGGSEKLF
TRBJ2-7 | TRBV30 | AGGQGSYEQY
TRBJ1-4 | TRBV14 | ASSQERGEKLF
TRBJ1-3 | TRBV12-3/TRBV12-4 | ASSLTASSGNTIY
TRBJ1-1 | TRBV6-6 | ASWGGVEAF
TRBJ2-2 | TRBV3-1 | ASSQEIEGELF
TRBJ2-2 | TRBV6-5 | ASSYFRLAGGQTGELF
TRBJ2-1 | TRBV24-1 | ATSDFAQRELDEQF
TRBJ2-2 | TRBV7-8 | AWGRLLLGSNTGELF